This passage covers 30 T cell receptor beta chains from one sample sequenced in a study of blood T cell repertoires in COVID-19. TCRdb's copy holds only in-frame clones and misses some; the assay was immunoSEQ multiplex PCR. The sample contains fewer than 100,000 clones, more than 80% of which appear only once. The material sequenced was peripheral blood. The receptor source for this set is a woman of 80 years or more with acute or convalescent COVID-19.

V gene TRBV28 combines with J gene TRBJ1-4; D call uncertain. CDR3 size: 15 residues. V was clipped by 2 bases and J by 5 bases, with 12 bases between them. Germline V gene data show CDR1 as MDHEN and CDR2 as SYDVKM. The DNA for the CDR3 is TGTGCCAGCAGTTTACCTTCCGGTCTGAATGAAAAACTGTTTTTT. Protein sequence: CASSLPSGLNEKLFF.

This chain links TRBV5-1 with TRBJ2-1; D possibly corresponds to TRBD2 (5 bases). CDR3 length equals 15 residues. Trimming took off 5 bases at V and 0 bases at J, with 12 bases between the two ends. Looked up from germline, CDR1 is SGHRS and CDR2 is YFSETQ. This CDR3 is CASSGRGSSYNEQFF. Written as DNA, the CDR3 is TGCGCCAGCAGTGGTCGTGGGAGCTCCTACAATGAGCAGTTCTTC.

The V gene is TRBV7-9, the J gene TRBJ2-3; no definite D call. CDR1 and CDR2 (germline): SEHNR, FQNEAQ (reference sequence). Trimming took off 5 bases at V and 4 bases at J, with 4 bases between the two ends. The length of the CDR3 is 11 residues. For the CDR3, the DNA is TGTGCCAGCAGCCAGGCAGATACGCAGTATTTT. This sequence encodes CASSQADTQYF. Supplemented by reference TRBV7-9 and TRBJ2-3, the full variable domain reads DTGVSQNPRHKITKRGQNVTFRCDPISEHNRLYWYRQTLGQGPEFLTYFQNEAQLEKSRLLSDRFSAERPKGSFSTLEIQRTEQGDSAMYLCASSQADTQYFGPGTRLTVL.

This chain joins TRBV28 and TRBJ1-2, with 8 nucleotides matching TRBD1. Germline-derived CDR1 and CDR2 are MDHEN and SYDVKM. The CDR3 extends over 13 amino acids. V lost 3 bases, J lost 7 bases, and 4 bases stayed unmatched. The chain's CDR3 is CASSFGQGRGYTF. DNA of the CDR3: TGTGCCAGCAGTTTCGGACAGGGCCGTGGCTACACCTTC.

The chain uses TRBV28 and TRBJ1-6; no firm D call. The CDR3 consists of 16 residues. The V gene's germline CDR1 is MDHEN and CDR2 SYDVKM. V lost 1 base and J 7 bases, leaving 14 bases between the germline ends. The CDR3 spells CASSLFGYGRNSPLHF. The DNA for the CDR3 is TGTGCCAGCAGTTTATTTGGGTATGGGAGAAATTCACCCCTCCACTTT. Full variable domain (remainder filled in from reference TRBV28 and TRBJ1-6): DVKVTQSSRYLVKRTGEKVFLECVQDMDHENMFWYRQDPGLGLRLIYFSYDVKMKEKGDIPEGYSVSREKKERFSLILESASTNQTSMYLCASSLFGYGRNSPLHFGNGTRLTVT.

The genes are TRBV6-5 and TRBJ1-5; 9 nucleotides align to TRBD1. This CDR3 comprises 15 residues. Germline trimming cut 6 bases from V and 2 bases from J; bases unmatched to any gene: 5. From germline, CDR1 is MNHEY and CDR2 SVGAGI. The CDR3 DNA reads as TGTGCCAGCAGGGGACAGGGCGGTGGCAATCAGCCCCAGCATTTT. This codes for CASRGQGGGNQPQHF.

The chain uses TRBV6-5 and TRBJ1-6; D perhaps matches TRBD1 (6 bases). V gave up 7 bases and J gave up 0 bases, with 10 bases separating them. Germline loops: CDR1 MNHEY, CDR2 SVGAGI. This CDR3 has 15 amino acids. The CDR3 reads CASKGVNSYNSPLHF. Here the CDR3 DNA reads TGTGCCAGCAAGGGGGTCAACTCCTATAATTCACCCCTCCACTTT.

The chain links TRBV6-5 to TRBJ2-4, with 7 bases that match TRBD2. The CDR3 totals 14 residues. After removal of 4 bases from V and 3 bases from J, the junction contained 3 bases not matched to a gene. Germline values: CDR1 MNHEY, CDR2 SVGAGI. CDR3 coding DNA: TGTGCCAGCAGTTCAGGGACTATCAAAAACATTCAGTACTTC. Protein sequence: CASSSGTIKNIQYF.

The V call is TRBV11-2, the J call TRBJ2-1; D not certain. This CDR3 is 13 amino acids long. Per germline, CDR1 SGHAT and CDR2 FQNNGV. V shed 4 bases and J shed 4 bases, with 8 bases lying between them. The CDR3 sequence: CASSSRGYNEQFF. CDR3 nucleotide sequence: TGTGCCAGCAGCTCGCGAGGTTACAATGAGCAGTTCTTC. Based on the CDR3 plus reference TRBV11-2 and TRBJ2-1, the full variable domain is EAGVAQSPRYKIIEKRQSVAFWCNPISGHATLYWYQQILGQGPKLLIQFQNNGVVDDSQLPKDRFSAERLKGVDSTLKIQPAKLEDSAVYLCASSSRGYNEQFFGPGTRLTVL.

The V call is TRBV7-3, the J call TRBJ2-3, with D perhaps matching TRBD2 (6 bases). Germline V lookup: CDR1 SGHTA, CDR2 FQGTGA. Trimming removed 6 bases at V and 5 bases at J, with 15 bases between. The CDR3 has 14 residues. Here the CDR3 reads CASRLGGLEDTQYF. The CDR3 bases are TGTGCCAGCAGACTAGGAGGGCTGGAAGATACGCAGTATTTT.

This chain links TRBV19 with TRBJ2-7; D not certain. V was shortened by 6 bases and J by 4 bases, with 13 bases between the two germline ends. CDR1 is LNHDA, CDR2 SQIVND, per germline (reference sequence). This CDR3 region has 13 residues. The CDR3 coding sequence is TGTGCCAGTAGCAGAAGCCAGGCTTACGAGCAGTACTTC. Protein: CASSRSQAYEQYF.

The chain couples TRBV5-1 to TRBJ2-7; 9 positions match TRBD1. There are 16 residues in the CDR3. Germline trimming cut 1 base from V and 5 bases from J; bases unmatched to any gene: 10. Germline V gives CDR1 SGHRS, CDR2 YFSETQ. DNA of the CDR3: TGCGCCAGCAGCTTGTTCCCGGGACAGGGATCGAACGAGCAGTACTTC. Translation: CASSLFPGQGSNEQYF. Looking up the rest from reference TRBV5-1 and TRBJ2-7 gives the full variable domain: KAGVTQTPRYLIKTRGQQVTLSCSPISGHRSVSWYQQTPGQGLQFLFEYFSETQRNKGNFPGRFSGRQFSNSRSEMNVSTLELGDSALYLCASSLFPGQGSNEQYFGPGTRLTVT.

This clone showed up just once. The rearrangement joins TRBV15 to TRBJ1-5, with 9 bases matching TRBD1. V trimming: 2 bases; J trimming: 3 bases; junction bases outside the gene matches: 11. There are 18 residues in the CDR3. From germline, CDR1 is LNHNV and CDR2 YYDKDF (reference sequence). The CDR3 spells CATSRLGRGQGPNQPQHF. Here the CDR3 DNA reads TGTGCCACCAGCAGATTAGGCCGGGGACAGGGCCCCAATCAGCCCCAGCATTTT.

This chain connects TRBV5-4 to TRBJ1-1; a weak D match, TRBD1 (5 bases). The germline CDR1 and CDR2 sequences are SGHNT and YYREEE (reference sequence). The CDR3 is made up of 15 amino acids. V was pared by 4 bases and J by 4 bases, with 17 bases between. The CDR3 loop is CASSGVAGRGTEAFF. The CDR3 bases are TGTGCCAGCAGCGGCGTCGCGGGGCGCGGCACTGAAGCTTTCTTT.

The chain combines TRBV7-3 with TRBJ2-5, with 12 bases aligning to TRBD2. The germline V gene encodes CDR1 SGHTA and CDR2 FQGTGA. The junction had 3 bases not matched to a gene; V was cut back by 3 bases and J by 4 bases. This CDR3 is built from 15 residues. The CDR3, as DNA: TGTGCCAGCAGCTTGGCTAGCGGGGGGGTAGAGACCCAGTACTTC. It specifies CASSLASGGVETQYF.

This clone was seen a single time. V and J are TRBV13 and TRBJ1-5, with a weak D call TRBD1 (5 bases). Germline assignment: CDR1 PRHDT and CDR2 FYEKMQ (reference sequence). The CDR3 spans 13 residues. With 2 bases removed from V and 6 bases from J, the gap between germline ends came to 8 bases. The chain's CDR3 is CASSLQGVQPQHF. CDR3 in DNA: TGTGCCAGCAGCTTACAGGGTGTTCAGCCCCAGCATTTT. Drawing the rest from reference TRBV13 and TRBJ1-5, the complete variable domain is AAGVIQSPRHLIKEKRETATLKCYPIPRHDTVYWYQQGPGQDPQFLISFYEKMQSDKGSIPDRFSAQQFSDYHSELNMSSLELGDSALYFCASSLQGVQPQHFGDGTRLSIL.

The rearrangement links TRBV27 to TRBJ1-2, with 7 bases matching TRBD1. Trimming cost V 2 bases and J 7 bases; bases outside gene matches: 16. Germline V gene data show CDR1 as MNHEY and CDR2 as SMNVEV (reference sequence). The CDR3 loop spans 17 amino acids. As DNA, the CDR3 is TGTGCCAGCAGTTTACGGGGCTTAGAAGGGGGCAGGAGTGGCTACACCTTC. This translates into CASSLRGLEGGRSGYTF.

The chain recombines TRBV28 with TRBJ1-5; no firm D call. CDR1 and CDR2 (germline): MDHEN, SYDVKM. V was clipped by 3 bases and J by 4 bases, with 10 bases between them. The CDR3 totals 14 residues. In nucleotides, the CDR3 is TGTGCCAGCAGTTTCATCCGCGGGAATCAGCCCCAGCATTTT. Its protein is CASSFIRGNQPQHF. Supplemented by reference TRBV28 and TRBJ1-5, the full variable domain reads DVKVTQSSRYLVKRTGEKVFLECVQDMDHENMFWYRQDPGLGLRLIYFSYDVKMKEKGDIPEGYSVSREKKERFSLILESASTNQTSMYLCASSFIRGNQPQHFGDGTRLSIL.

The V call is TRBV7-2, the J call TRBJ2-1, with TRBD1 as a possible D gene (5 bases). V was pared by 3 bases and J by 1 base, with 10 bases between. The CDR3 is made up of 15 amino acids. In germline, CDR1 is SGHTA, CDR2 FQGNSA. DNA for the CDR3: TGTGCCAGCAGCTTCGGTCCAGGGTCCTACAATGAGCAGTTCTTC. As protein: CASSFGPGSYNEQFF.

V and J are TRBV7-2 and TRBJ2-2; D perhaps matches TRBD1 (6 bases). V was clipped by 1 base and J by 3 bases, with 9 bases between them. From germline, CDR1 is SGHTA and CDR2 FQGNSA. The CDR3 extends over 15 amino acids. The CDR3 is CASSLVHRDTGELFF. Here the CDR3 DNA reads TGTGCCAGCAGCTTAGTCCACAGGGACACCGGGGAGCTGTTTTTT.

The gene calls are TRBV27 and TRBJ1-1; maybe TRBD1 (5 bases). Germline V lookup: CDR1 MNHEY, CDR2 SMNVEV (reference sequence). Trimming took off 3 bases at V and 11 bases at J, with 19 bases between the two ends. This CDR3 has 14 amino acids. The CDR3 here is CASSLGGELGRAFF. The CDR3 region has the DNA TGTGCCAGCAGTTTGGGAGGGGAGTTAGGGCGGGCTTTCTTT.

J is TRBJ2-1 and V is TRBV7-9, with unresolved D. This CDR3 comprises 12 residues. Per germline, CDR1 SEHNR and CDR2 FQNEAQ (reference sequence). Trimming removed 3 bases from V and 6 bases from J, with 6 bases in between. This chain's CDR3 is CASSLLSNEQFF. As DNA, the CDR3 is TGTGCCAGCAGCTTGCTGAGCAATGAGCAGTTCTTC.

V usage is TRBV5-1 and J usage is TRBJ2-1; TRBD2 is a possible D gene (5 bases). The CDR3 covers 14 residues. Trimming shortened V by 4 bases and J by 3 bases, and 11 bases separated the two germline ends. Germline CDR1 SGHRS, CDR2 YFSETQ. The CDR3 DNA follows: TGCGCCAGCAGCCCCCAGGACTTCTACAATGAGCAGTTCTTC. Its translation: CASSPQDFYNEQFF.

The chain recombines TRBV9 with TRBJ1-2, with a possible D match to TRBD1 (5 bases). Germline CDR1 and CDR2: SGDLS and YYNGEE. V was trimmed by 1 base and J by 2 bases, leaving 12 bases between them. This CDR3 comprises 15 residues. Here the CDR3 DNA reads TGTGCCAGCAGCGTAAGGGGATCTCCAAACTATGGCTACACCTTC. Its translation is CASSVRGSPNYGYTF.

The chain recombines TRBV6-5 with TRBJ2-7, with D tentatively TRBD1 (6 bases). Trimming cost V 6 bases and J 1 base, with 16 bases left between them. There are 15 residues in the CDR3. The V gene's germline CDR1 is MNHEY and CDR2 SVGAGI. The CDR3 DNA reads as TGTGCCAGCAGCTGGGACATTAGAGGGTCCTACGAGCAGTACTTC. The encoded protein is CASSWDIRGSYEQYF.

The rearrangement joins TRBV27 to TRBJ1-6; D remains ambiguous. The V end lost 5 bases, the J end lost 7 bases, and 12 bases lay between the germline ends. Per the germline V gene, CDR1 is MNHEY and CDR2 is SMNVEV (reference sequence). The CDR3 length is 14 residues. The CDR3 DNA follows: TGTGCCAGCAGTACAGTTGGCTGGAATTCACCCCTCCACTTT. Residues: CASSTVGWNSPLHF.

The gene calls are TRBV19 and TRBJ2-7; 8 bases are shared with TRBD1. The germline gives CDR1 LNHDA, CDR2 SQIVND (reference sequence). The V gene end was trimmed by 3 bases and the J gene end by 6 bases; junction bases not matched to a gene: 7. The CDR3 extends over 14 amino acids. CDR3 bases: TGTGCCAGTAGTATGCAGGGGGCGGGATCCGAGCAGTACTTC. Amino acids: CASSMQGAGSEQYF.

This clone was seen a few times. The rearrangement links TRBV5-6 to TRBJ1-5; 7 bases are shared with TRBD1. Germline V gene sequence: CDR1 SGHDT, CDR2 YYEEEE. This CDR3 region has 14 residues. Germline trimming cut 2 bases from V and 7 bases from J; bases unmatched to any gene: 6. The CDR3 DNA sequence: TGTGCCAGCAGCTTAGGACAGGCGGGGCAGCCCCAGCATTTT. Amino acids: CASSLGQAGQPQHF. The complete variable domain, with remaining parts taken from reference TRBV5-6 and TRBJ1-5, reads DAGVTQSPTHLIKTRGQQVTLRCSPKSGHDTVSWYQQALGQGPQFIFQYYEEEERQRGNFPDRFSGHQFPNYSSELNVNALLLGDSALYLCASSLGQAGQPQHFGDGTRLSIL.

V gene TRBV20-1 combines with J gene TRBJ2-1, with 7 bases that match TRBD2. Germline CDR1 reads DFQATT; CDR2 reads SNEGSKA (reference sequence). The CDR3 is 13 residues long. With V trimmed by 3 bases and J by 9 bases, 8 bases remained unmatched. In nucleotides, the CDR3 is TGCAGTGCTAGTGGGGGGAGGGCTATTGAGCAGTTCTTC. Its protein is CSASGGRAIEQFF.

This clone has only one observation. The rearrangement links TRBV7-6 to TRBJ2-1; tentatively, D is TRBD2 (6 bases). CDR3 length equals 16 residues. V lost 0 bases to trimming and J lost 7 bases, with 16 bases between them. Germline loops: CDR1 SGHVS, CDR2 FNYEAQ. CDR3 amino acids: CASSLARLGGLNEQFF. The CDR3 nucleotides read TGTGCCAGCAGCTTAGCGCGACTAGGAGGATTAAATGAGCAGTTCTTC.